This is a list of T cell receptor beta chains from one sample in a study of regulatory T cells in long-lasting Graves disease. One entry per CDR3 protein, called by TCRdb with MiXCR from the multiplex PCR reads. The sample shows 700,000 or so distinct CDR3 sequences, about 32% of them seen only once. The material was peripheral blood mononuclear cells (PBMCs), obtained when the disease was refractory, from a patient treated with antithyroid drugs. Receptors were obtained from a female donor with Graves disease. Both conserved end residues are part of each CDR3. A D gene is named only where the DNA matches it firmly.

>TRBJ1-4|TRBV9|NA
CASSSHTATNEKLFF
>TRBJ1-4|TRBV12-3/TRBV12-4|TRBD1
CASSQDRPSNEKLFF
>TRBJ1-1|TRBV5-1|NA
CASAGALNTEAFF
>TRBJ1-5|TRBV12-3/TRBV12-4|TRBD1
CASRVTGSNNQPQHF
>TRBJ1-3|TRBV15|TRBD1
CATRTDRAGNTIYF
>TRBJ1-2|TRBV5-4|NA
CASSLEGLYGYTF
>TRBJ1-2|TRBV7-2|TRBD1
CASSSRTGGGYGYTF
>TRBJ1-1|TRBV30|NA
CAWENKNTEAFF
>TRBJ2-5|TRBV12-3/TRBV12-4|TRBD1
CASSPVGQQETQYF
>TRBJ1-1|TRBV6-1|NA
CASKYGTEAFF
>TRBJ1-6|TRBV10-3|TRBD1
CAISAGTDNSPLHF
>TRBJ2-7|TRBV20-1|NA
CSALPGASAYEQYF
>TRBJ1-5|TRBV27|NA
CASSSGQRWNQPQHF
>TRBJ1-1|TRBV11-2|TRBD1
CASSQPGQGTSEAFF
>TRBJ1-2|TRBV29-1|TRBD1
CSVEDRDSNYGYTF
>TRBJ1-6|TRBV10-3|NA
CAISDYRANSPLHF
>TRBJ2-1|TRBV28|NA
CASSPLPRATYNEQFF
>TRBJ2-7|TRBV2|TRBD1
CASCDRGYEQYF
>TRBJ1-2|TRBV12-5|NA
CASAPAGAIYGYTF
>TRBJ2-5|TRBV5-1|TRBD2
CASSPGLAGRSRRETQYF
>TRBJ1-3|TRBV11-2|NA
CASSRTDGNTIYF
>TRBJ2-5|TRBV6-1|NA
CASSPTPDRRETQYF
>TRBJ2-6|TRBV18|NA
CASSPIRDLGANVLTF
>TRBJ2-5|TRBV7-9|TRBD2
CASSVTSGRSRETQYF
>TRBJ1-1|TRBV20-1|NA
CSARRDFSEAFF
>TRBJ1-5|TRBV20-1|NA
CSASRGAPNQPQHF
>TRBJ1-3|TRBV7-6|NA
CASSLARKHSGNTIYF
>TRBJ2-2|TRBV6-1|NA
CASSDPPGAGELFF
>TRBJ2-2|TRBV20-1|TRBD2
CSARDGRDYTGELFF
>TRBJ1-5|TRBV11-2|NA
CASSLDGLGNQPQHF
>TRBJ1-2|TRBV6-1|NA
CASSEAPGVARRGNGYTF
>TRBJ1-1|TRBV3-1|NA
CASTPDGVNTEAFF